What follows are 14 T cell receptor beta chains derived from one specimen sequenced in a study of CD8 T cells in ankylosing spondylitis. Overall study findings and caveats: About 8 highly homologous variants formed a TCR beta motif that appeared characteristic of ankylosing spondylitis blood.

Their antigens remain unidentified. TCRdb re-analysed the 5' RACE reads in MiXCR, keeping a single row per CDR3 protein. The data show roughly 370,000 distinct CDR3 sequences, 20% to 25% seen once. Input material: blood, either unsorted or a sorted T cell fraction (not recorded which). These receptors were collected from a male donor with ankylosing spondylitis.

The rearrangement links TRBV12-3 or TRBV12-4 to TRBJ1-3; D not certain. CDR3 length equals 13 residues. Trimming left V 5 bases short and J 8 bases short, with 13 bases between. CDR3 region: CASSGGSEDTIYF. CDR3 coding DNA: TGTGCCAGCAGTGGAGGGTCGGAGGACACCATATATTTT.

This clonotype has more than one count but fewer than ten. The genes are TRBV7-8 and TRBJ1-1; no clear D. CDR1 and CDR2 from the germline V gene are SGHVS and FQNEAQ. The CDR3 consists of 12 residues. Between the trimmed V and J ends, which lost 3 bases and 5 bases, there was a span of 7 bases. CDR3 protein: CASSFSGTEAFF. CDR3 bases: TGTGCCAGCAGCTTTTCGGGGACTGAAGCTTTCTTT.

In this sample, this clonotype turned up many times. The gene calls are TRBV5-1 and TRBJ2-2; no reliable D call. V lost 0 bases and J 0 bases, leaving 6 bases between the germline ends. This CDR3 contains 15 residues. Germline CDR1 and CDR2: SGHRS and YFSETQ. The CDR3: CASSLGRSNTGELFF. CDR3 DNA sequence: TGCGCCAGCAGCTTGGGCCGATCGAACACCGGGGAGCTGTTTTTT. Using reference TRBV5-1 and TRBJ2-2 for the parts outside the CDR3, the full variable domain is KAGVTQTPRYLIKTRGQQVTLSCSPISGHRSVSWYQQTPGQGLQFLFEYFSETQRNKGNFPGRFSGRQFSNSRSEMNVSTLELGDSALYLCASSLGRSNTGELFFGEGSRLTVL.

The chain joins TRBV7-6 to TRBJ2-1; the match to TRBD2 covers 7 bases. Losses at the gene ends were 4 bases for V and 9 bases for J; bases not matched to a gene: 3. Germline CDR1 reads SGHVS; CDR2 reads FNYEAQ. The CDR3 has 12 amino acids. CDR3 in DNA: TGTGCCAGCAGCTGGTGGGGGGGTGAGCAGTTCTTC. Translation gives CASSWWGGEQFF.

This chain connects TRBV25-1 to TRBJ2-7; the D call may be TRBD1 or TRBD2 (6 bases each). The CDR3 consists of 15 residues. V gave up 6 bases and J gave up 3 bases, with 18 bases separating them. Germline-derived CDR1 and CDR2 are MGHDK and SYGVNS. DNA for the CDR3: TGTGCCAGCAGGGGGGTTAGGGGGGTCAACTACGAGCAGTACTTC. Protein sequence: CASRGVRGVNYEQYF.

The table lists this clonotype with many counts. V and J are TRBV5-1 and TRBJ2-5; 8 bases align to TRBD2. Germline loops: CDR1 SGHRS, CDR2 YFSETQ. This CDR3 contains 14 residues. Trimming took 4 bases from V and 3 from J; bases not matched to a gene: 5. The CDR3 DNA follows: TGCGCCAGCAGCAGAGGGACTAGTGAAGAGACCCAGTACTTC. It is translated as CASSRGTSEETQYF.

This clonotype was detected ten times or more. The chain links TRBV12-3 or TRBV12-4 to TRBJ2-5; TRBD1 matches at 7 bases. This CDR3 is 14 amino acids long. The J segment lost 4 bases and the V segment lost 7 bases, leaving 9 bases of the junction unmatched. CDR3 DNA: TGTGCCAGCAACAGCAGGGGGAGAAGAGAGACCCAGTACTTC. This translates into CASNSRGRRETQYF.

This clonotype was seen only a few times. The chain uses TRBV6-5 and TRBJ1-6; 7 nucleotides match TRBD1. The junction had 2 bases not matched to a gene; V was cut back by 0 bases and J by 6 bases. The V gene's germline CDR1 is MNHEY and CDR2 SVGAGI. The CDR3 length is 15 residues. The CDR3 nucleotides are TGTGCCAGCAGTTACTCGACAGGGATTAATTCACCCCTCCACTTT. This codes for CASSYSTGINSPLHF.

The V call is TRBV28, the J call TRBJ2-5; D uncertain. This CDR3 is 15 amino acids long. CDR1 is MDHEN, CDR2 SYDVKM, per germline. Trimming removed 2 bases at V and 1 base at J, with 11 bases between. As DNA, the CDR3 is TGTGCCAGCAGTTTACCCCTTGCAGCCCAAGAGACCCAGTACTTC. This translates into CASSLPLAAQETQYF.

The chain couples TRBV20-1 to TRBJ2-3, with 15 bases fitting TRBD2. The CDR3 is made up of 17 amino acids. V shed 4 bases, J shed 2 bases, and the junction held 7 bases outside the gene matches. Germline CDR1 and CDR2: DFQATT and SNEGSKA (reference sequence). DNA of the CDR3: TGCAGTGCTATAAAGGGACTAGCGGGAGGTTCCACAGATACGCAGTATTTT. Translated, it gives CSAIKGLAGGSTDTQYF.

This clonotype has a single count. This rearrangement joins TRBV20-1 to TRBJ2-7; D uncertain. Germline lookup yields CDR1 DFQATT and CDR2 SNEGSKA (reference sequence). Trimming pared 3 bases from V and 0 bases from J, leaving 12 bases between. The CDR3 extends over 14 amino acids. CDR3 amino acids: CSASPRRNSYEQYF. In DNA, the CDR3 is TGCAGTGCTAGCCCACGACGGAACTCCTACGAGCAGTACTTC.

The rearrangement uses TRBV29-1 and TRBJ2-3; 7 bases line up with TRBD2. This CDR3 contains 14 residues. The germline V gene has CDR1 SQVTM and CDR2 ANQGSEA. The junction had 9 bases not matched to a gene; V was cut back by 3 bases and J by 6 bases. The CDR3 loop reads CSVDQGGSGDTQYF. For the CDR3, the DNA is TGCAGCGTTGACCAAGGCGGGAGCGGGGATACGCAGTATTTT.

This clonotype was recorded a few times. The genes are TRBV29-1 and TRBJ2-5; the match to TRBD2 covers 15 bases. Germline V lookup: CDR1 SQVTM, CDR2 ANQGSEA. Trimming cost V 2 bases and J 5 bases; bases outside gene matches: 12. The CDR3 extends over 18 amino acids. DNA for the CDR3: TGCAGCGTTGAAATGGGGGGACTAGCGGGAGGCTATTGGGAGACCCAGTACTTC. It codes for CSVEMGGLAGGYWETQYF.

The rearrangement uses TRBV18 and TRBJ2-7; a weak D match, TRBD1 (5 bases). Germline-derived CDR1 and CDR2 are KGHSH and LQKENI. CDR3 length: 14 residues. Trimming shortened V by 2 bases and J by 5 bases, and 13 bases separated the two germline ends. The CDR3 sequence is CASSPRRDSHEQYF. The CDR3 DNA reads TGTGCCAGCTCACCAAGACGCGACAGTCACGAGCAGTACTTC.